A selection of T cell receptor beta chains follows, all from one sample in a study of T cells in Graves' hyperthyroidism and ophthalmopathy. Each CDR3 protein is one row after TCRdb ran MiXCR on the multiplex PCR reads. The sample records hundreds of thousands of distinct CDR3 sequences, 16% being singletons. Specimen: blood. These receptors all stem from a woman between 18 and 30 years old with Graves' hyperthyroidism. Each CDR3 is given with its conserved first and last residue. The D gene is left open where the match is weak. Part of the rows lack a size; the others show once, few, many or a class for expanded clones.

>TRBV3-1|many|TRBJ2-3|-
TGTGCCAGCAGCCAAGTTACCGGGAGAATTACAGATACGCAGTATTTT
CASSQVTGRITDTQYF
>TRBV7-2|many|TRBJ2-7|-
TGTGCCAGCAGCTTAGCGGGAACGTACTACGAGCAGTACTTC
CASSLAGTYYEQYF
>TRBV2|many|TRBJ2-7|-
TGTGCCAGCAGAATGGACGGCTCCTACGAGCAGTACTTC
CASRMDGSYEQYF
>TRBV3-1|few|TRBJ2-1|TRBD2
TGTGCCAGCAGCCAAACAGGGACTAGCGGATCCGCTGGGACCTACAATGAGCAGTTCTTC
CASSQTGTSGSAGTYNEQFF
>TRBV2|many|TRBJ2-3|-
TGTGCCAGCAGTGAACCCAGGAGGGCAGATACGCAGTATTTT
CASSEPRRADTQYF
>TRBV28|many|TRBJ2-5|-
TGTGCCAGCAGTCCCGCGGGGGCGCCGGGAGACGAGACCCAGTACTTC
CASSPAGAPGDETQYF
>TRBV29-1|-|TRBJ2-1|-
TGCAGCGTTCGACAGGGAGGCTACAATGAGCAGTTCTTC
CSVRQGGYNEQFF
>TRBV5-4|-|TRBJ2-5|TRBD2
TGTGCCAGCAGCCCACAGACTAGCGCAGAGACCCAGTACTTC
CASSPQTSAETQYF
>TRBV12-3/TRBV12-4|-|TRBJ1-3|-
TGTGCCAGCAGTTTTTCGACCGGAAACACCATATATTTT
CASSFSTGNTIYF
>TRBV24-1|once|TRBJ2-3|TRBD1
TGTGCCACCAGTGACTGGAACAGGGGACAGAGCACAGATACGCAGTATTTT
CATSDWNRGQSTDTQYF
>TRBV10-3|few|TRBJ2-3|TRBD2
TGTGCCATCAGCAGTTCTAGCGGGAGCACAGATACGCAGTATTTT
CAISSSSGSTDTQYF
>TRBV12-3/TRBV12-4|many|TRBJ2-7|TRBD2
TGTGCCAGCAGTTTAAAGCGGGGGGGCATCCACGAGCAGTACTTC
CASSLKRGGIHEQYF
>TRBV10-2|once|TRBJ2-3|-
TGCGCCAGCAGTGGAACTGTGGATCAGGCGAGCACAGGTACGCAGTATTTT
CASSGTVDQASTGTQYF
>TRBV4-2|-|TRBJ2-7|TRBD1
TGTGCCAGCAGCCAAGATACCGTGCCTAACAGGGGCGACGAGCAGTACTTC
CASSQDTVPNRGDEQYF
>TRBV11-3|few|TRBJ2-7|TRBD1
TGTGCCAGCAGCAGAGGACAGGGGGATTCCTACGAGCAGTACTTC
CASSRGQGDSYEQYF
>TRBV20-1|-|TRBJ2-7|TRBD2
TGCAGTGCTCAGAGCGGGAGCATCTACGAGCAGTACTTC
CSAQSGSIYEQYF
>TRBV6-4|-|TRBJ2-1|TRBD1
TGTGCCAGCAGTGACTCGAAGGGACAGGGAAGGAAAAGTGAGCAGTTCTTC
CASSDSKGQGRKSEQFF
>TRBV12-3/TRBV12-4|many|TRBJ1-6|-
TGTGCCAGCAGTTTAGTGGAAGGATCACCCCTCCACTTT
CASSLVEGSPLHF
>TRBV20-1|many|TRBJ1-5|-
TGCAGTGCCGACGATAGTTCCGAGCCCCAGCATTTT
CSADDSSEPQHF
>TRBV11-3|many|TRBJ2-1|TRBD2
TGTGCCAGCAGGAAACTAGCGGGGGTCCTCAATGAGCAGTTCTTC
CASRKLAGVLNEQFF
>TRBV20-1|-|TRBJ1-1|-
TGCAGTGCTAGTGCCCTCCGAGGGAACACTGAAGCTTTCTTT
CSASALRGNTEAFF
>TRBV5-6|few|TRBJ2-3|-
TGTGCCAGCAGCTTGGACCCCCAGCGGCGCACAGATACGCAGTATTTT
CASSLDPQRRTDTQYF
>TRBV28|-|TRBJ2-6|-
TGTGCCAGCAGACCGATCTCTGGGGCCAACGTCCTGACTTTC
CASRPISGANVLTF
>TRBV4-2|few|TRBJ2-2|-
TGTGCCAGCAGCCAAGTCCCAGAAACCGGGGAGCTGTTTTTT
CASSQVPETGELFF
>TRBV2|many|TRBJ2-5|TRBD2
TGTGCCAGCGGGGGGGTCCAAGAGACCCAGTACTTC
CASGGVQETQYF
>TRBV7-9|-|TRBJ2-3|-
TGTGCCAGCAGCGGCGCCCCAGCGGCGCCGGATACGCAGTATTTT
CASSGAPAAPDTQYF
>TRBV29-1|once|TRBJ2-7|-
TGCAGCGTTGGGGCCGGGACAACGGTTGCCGAGCAGTACTTC
CSVGAGTTVAEQYF
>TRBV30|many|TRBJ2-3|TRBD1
TGTGCCTGGAGTGGGGTACAGGGGTTGACAGATACGCAGTATTTT
CAWSGVQGLTDTQYF
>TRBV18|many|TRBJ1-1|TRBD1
TGTGCCAGCTCACTGACAGGGGATGGCACTGAAGCTTTCTTT
CASSLTGDGTEAFF
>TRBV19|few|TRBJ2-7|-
TGTGCCAGTAGTCCGATCCCGGGACGGACCTACGAGCAGTACTTC
CASSPIPGRTYEQYF
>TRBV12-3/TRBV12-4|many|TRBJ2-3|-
TGTGCCAGCATAAGGGGGGGGCGAGGTTCAGATACGCAGTATTTT
CASIRGGRGSDTQYF
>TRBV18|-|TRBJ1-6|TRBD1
TGTGCCAGCTCATCGGGACAGGGGGGGACCCTCCACTTT
CASSSGQGGTLHF
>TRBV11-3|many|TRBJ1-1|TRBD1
TGTGCCAGCAGTTCTCAGTGGGGTCTGAGGGGGCGGACGGGACACACTGAAGCTTTCTTT
CASSSQWGLRGRTGHTEAFF
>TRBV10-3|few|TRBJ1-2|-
TGTGCCATCAGTGACTCCCCCCGGCCAGGGGCCAACTATGGCTACACCTTC
CAISDSPRPGANYGYTF
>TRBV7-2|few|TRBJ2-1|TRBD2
TGTGCCAGCAGCCCCCGGACTAGCGGGAGAGTTAACGAGCAGTTCTTC
CASSPRTSGRVNEQFF
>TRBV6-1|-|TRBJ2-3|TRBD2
TGTGCCACACGGGCACCTAGCGGGAGCACAGATACGCAGTATTTT
CATRAPSGSTDTQYF
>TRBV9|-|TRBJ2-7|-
TGTGCCAGCAGCGTAGGCTCAGCGGTGATATACGAGCAGTACTTC
CASSVGSAVIYEQYF
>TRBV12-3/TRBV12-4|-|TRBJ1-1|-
TGTGCCAGCAGTTTCGGTGCTGAAGCTTTCTTT
CASSFGAEAFF
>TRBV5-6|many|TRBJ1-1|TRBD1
TGTGCCAGCAGCTTCCAGACGGGACAGGGGTTGAACACTGAAGCTTTCTTT
CASSFQTGQGLNTEAFF
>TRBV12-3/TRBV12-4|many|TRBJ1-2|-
TGTGCCAGCAGTCCAACAGGGACCTACTATGGCTACACCTTC
CASSPTGTYYGYTF
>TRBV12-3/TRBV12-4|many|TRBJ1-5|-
TGTGCCAGCAGTTACGCCCGCTCGTCCCCGCATTTT
CASSYARSSPHF
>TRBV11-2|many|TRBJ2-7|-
TGTGCCAGCAGCCCGATCTATTCCGAGCAGTACTTC
CASSPIYSEQYF
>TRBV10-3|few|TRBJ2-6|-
TGTGCCATCAGTGAGCCCCAACAGGGAGCTTTTCCTGGGGCCAACGTCCTGACTTTC
CAISEPQQGAFPGANVLTF
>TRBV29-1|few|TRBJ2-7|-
TGCAGCGTTGCTGCCAGGGGAGCCTACGAGCAGTACTTC
CSVAARGAYEQYF
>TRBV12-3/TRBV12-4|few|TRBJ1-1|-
TGTGCCAGCAGTGAAGATTGGGGAGAGAACACTGAAGCTTTCTTT
CASSEDWGENTEAFF
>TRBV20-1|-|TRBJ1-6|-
TGCAGTGCTAGACAAACAGGGATTTTCTACTCACCCCTCCACTTT
CSARQTGIFYSPLHF
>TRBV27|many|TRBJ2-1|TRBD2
TGTGCCAGCAGTTTATACGGGAGGGCGCGAAATGAGCAGTTCTTC
CASSLYGRARNEQFF
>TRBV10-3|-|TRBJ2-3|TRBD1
TGTGCCAACTCCGGGACAGCTAGCACAGATACGCAGTATTTT
CANSGTASTDTQYF
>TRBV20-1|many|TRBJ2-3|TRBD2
TGCAGTGCTACCGGACTAGCGGGAGGCGGGAGTCGAATTTTGGATACGCAGTATTTT
CSATGLAGGGSRILDTQYF
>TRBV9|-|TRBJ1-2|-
TGTGCCAGCAGCGTAGGACCGGGGGCGGATGGCTACACCTTC
CASSVGPGADGYTF
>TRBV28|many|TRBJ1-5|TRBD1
TGTGCCAGCAGCTCATATACGACAGGGGGAGAAGATCAGCCCCAGCATTTT
CASSSYTTGGEDQPQHF
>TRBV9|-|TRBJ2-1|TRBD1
TGTGCCAGCAGCGACGCTTGGGACAGGAGGCGTCGGGATGAGCAGTTCTTC
CASSDAWDRRRRDEQFF
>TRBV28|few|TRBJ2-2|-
TGTGCCAGCAGTTTTCAGGACAGCCGCAACACCGGGGAGCTGTTTTTT
CASSFQDSRNTGELFF
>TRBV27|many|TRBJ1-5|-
TGTGCCAGCAGTTTGCGGGGAGGCAATCAGCCCCAGCATTTT
CASSLRGGNQPQHF
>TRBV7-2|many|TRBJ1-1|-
TGTGCCAGCAGCTTAGAGGCATCGAACACTGAAGCTTTCTTT
CASSLEASNTEAFF
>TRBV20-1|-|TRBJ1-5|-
TGCAGTGCTAGCCCCTGGGGTGGCAGGAGCAATCAGCCCCAGCATTTT
CSASPWGGRSNQPQHF
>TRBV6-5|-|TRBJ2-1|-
TGTGCCAGCAGTTACGGGGCGGGGGCCTCCAATGAGCAGTTCTTC
CASSYGAGASNEQFF